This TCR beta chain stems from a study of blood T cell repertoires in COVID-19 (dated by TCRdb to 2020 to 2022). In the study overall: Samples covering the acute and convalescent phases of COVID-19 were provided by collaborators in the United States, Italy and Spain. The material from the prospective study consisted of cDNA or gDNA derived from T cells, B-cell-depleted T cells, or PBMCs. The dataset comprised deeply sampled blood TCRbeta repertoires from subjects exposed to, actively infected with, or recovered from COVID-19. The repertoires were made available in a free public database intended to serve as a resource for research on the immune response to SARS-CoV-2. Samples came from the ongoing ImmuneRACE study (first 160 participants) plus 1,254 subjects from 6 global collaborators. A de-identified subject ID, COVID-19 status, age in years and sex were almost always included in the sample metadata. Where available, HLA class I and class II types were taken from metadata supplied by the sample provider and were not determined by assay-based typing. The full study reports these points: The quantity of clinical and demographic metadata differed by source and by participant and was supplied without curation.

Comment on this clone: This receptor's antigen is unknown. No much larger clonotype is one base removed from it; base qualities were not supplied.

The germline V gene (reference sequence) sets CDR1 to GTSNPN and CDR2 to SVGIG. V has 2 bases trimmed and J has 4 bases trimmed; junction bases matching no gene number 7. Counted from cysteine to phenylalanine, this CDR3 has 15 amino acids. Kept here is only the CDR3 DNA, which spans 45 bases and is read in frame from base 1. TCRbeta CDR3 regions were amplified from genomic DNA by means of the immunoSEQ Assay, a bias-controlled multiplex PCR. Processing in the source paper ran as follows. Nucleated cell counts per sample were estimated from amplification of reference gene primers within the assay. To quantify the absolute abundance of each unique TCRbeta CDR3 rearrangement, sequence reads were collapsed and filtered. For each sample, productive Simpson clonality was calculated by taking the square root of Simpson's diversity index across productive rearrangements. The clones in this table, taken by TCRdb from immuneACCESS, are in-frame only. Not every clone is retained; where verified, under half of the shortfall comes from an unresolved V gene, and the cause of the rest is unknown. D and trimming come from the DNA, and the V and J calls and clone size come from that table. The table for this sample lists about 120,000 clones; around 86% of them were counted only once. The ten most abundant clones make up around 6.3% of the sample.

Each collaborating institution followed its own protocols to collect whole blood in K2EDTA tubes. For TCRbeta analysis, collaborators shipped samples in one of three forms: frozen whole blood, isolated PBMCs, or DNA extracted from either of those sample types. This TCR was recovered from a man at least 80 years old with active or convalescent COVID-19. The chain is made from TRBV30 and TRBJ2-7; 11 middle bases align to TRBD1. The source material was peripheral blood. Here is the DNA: TGTGCCTGGAGTACGGACAGGGGGCTTAGGTACGAGCAGTACTTC. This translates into CAWSTDRGLRYEQYF.